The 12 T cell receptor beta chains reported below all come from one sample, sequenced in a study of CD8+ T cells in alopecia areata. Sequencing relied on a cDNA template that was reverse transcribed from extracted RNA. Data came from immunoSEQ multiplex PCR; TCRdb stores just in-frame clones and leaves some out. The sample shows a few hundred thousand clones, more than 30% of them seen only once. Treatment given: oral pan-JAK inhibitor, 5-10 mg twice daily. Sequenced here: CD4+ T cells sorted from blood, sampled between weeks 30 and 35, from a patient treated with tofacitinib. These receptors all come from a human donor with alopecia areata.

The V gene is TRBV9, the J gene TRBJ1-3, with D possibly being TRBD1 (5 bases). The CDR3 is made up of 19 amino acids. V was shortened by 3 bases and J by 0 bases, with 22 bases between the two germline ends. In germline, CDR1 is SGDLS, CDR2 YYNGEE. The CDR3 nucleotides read TGTGCCAGCAGCGGCGGGGGAGGCGGACCCCTCAGCTCTGGAAACACCATATATTTT. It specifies CASSGGGGGPLSSGNTIYF.

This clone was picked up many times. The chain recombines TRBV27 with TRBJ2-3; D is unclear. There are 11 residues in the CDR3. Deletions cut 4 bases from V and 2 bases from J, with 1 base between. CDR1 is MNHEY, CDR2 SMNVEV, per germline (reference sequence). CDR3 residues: CASSSTDTQYF. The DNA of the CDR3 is TGTGCCAGCAGTTCCACAGATACGCAGTATTTT.

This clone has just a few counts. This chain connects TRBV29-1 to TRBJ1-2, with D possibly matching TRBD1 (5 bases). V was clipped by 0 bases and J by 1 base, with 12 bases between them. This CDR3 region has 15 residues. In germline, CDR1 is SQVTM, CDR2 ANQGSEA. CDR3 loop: CSVEEAGRDNYGYTF. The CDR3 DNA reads TGCAGCGTTGAAGAGGCGGGCAGGGATAACTATGGCTACACCTTC.

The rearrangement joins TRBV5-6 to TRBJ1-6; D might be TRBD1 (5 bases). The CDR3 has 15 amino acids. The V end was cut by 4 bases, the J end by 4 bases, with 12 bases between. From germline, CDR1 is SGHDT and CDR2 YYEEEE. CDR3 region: CASSRRQSYNSPLHF. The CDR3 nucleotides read TGTGCCAGCAGCAGACGACAGTCGTATAATTCACCCCTCCACTTT.

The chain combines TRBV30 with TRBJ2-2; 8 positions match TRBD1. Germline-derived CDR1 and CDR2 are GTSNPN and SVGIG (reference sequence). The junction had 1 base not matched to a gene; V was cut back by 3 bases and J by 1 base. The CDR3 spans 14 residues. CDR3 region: CAWRGTGNTGELFF. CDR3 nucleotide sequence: TGTGCCTGGAGGGGGACAGGGAACACCGGGGAGCTGTTTTTT.

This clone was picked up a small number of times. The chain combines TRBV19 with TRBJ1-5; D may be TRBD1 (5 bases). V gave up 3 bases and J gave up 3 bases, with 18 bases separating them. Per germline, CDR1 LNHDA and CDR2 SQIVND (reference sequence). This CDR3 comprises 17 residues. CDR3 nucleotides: TGTGCCAGTAGTATTGGGAAGGGGCGAGGGGACAATCAGCCCCAGCATTTT. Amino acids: CASSIGKGRGDNQPQHF.

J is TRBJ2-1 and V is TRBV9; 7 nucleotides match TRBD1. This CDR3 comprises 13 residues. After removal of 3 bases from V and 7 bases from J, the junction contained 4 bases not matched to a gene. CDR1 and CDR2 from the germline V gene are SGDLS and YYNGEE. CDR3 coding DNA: TGTGCCAGCAGCGGTACAGGGGAGAATGAGCAGTTCTTC. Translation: CASSGTGENEQFF.

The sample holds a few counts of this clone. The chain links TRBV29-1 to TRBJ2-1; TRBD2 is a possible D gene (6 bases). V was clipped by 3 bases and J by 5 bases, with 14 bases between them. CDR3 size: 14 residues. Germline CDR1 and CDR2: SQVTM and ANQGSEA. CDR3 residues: CSVDSGTGNNEQFF. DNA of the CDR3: TGCAGCGTTGATTCCGGGACTGGGAACAATGAGCAGTTCTTC.

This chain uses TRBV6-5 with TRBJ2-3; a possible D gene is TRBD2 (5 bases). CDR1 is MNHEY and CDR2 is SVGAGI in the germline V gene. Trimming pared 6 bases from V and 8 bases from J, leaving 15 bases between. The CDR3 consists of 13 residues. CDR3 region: CASSLQAAGTQYF. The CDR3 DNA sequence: TGTGCCAGCAGCCTCCAGGCGGCGGGTACGCAGTATTTT.

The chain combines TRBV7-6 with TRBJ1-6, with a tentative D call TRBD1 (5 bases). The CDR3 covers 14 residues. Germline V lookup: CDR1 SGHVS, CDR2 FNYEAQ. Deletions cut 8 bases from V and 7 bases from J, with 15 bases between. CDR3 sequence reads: CASARDLRNSPLHF. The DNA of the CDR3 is TGTGCCAGCGCCAGGGACCTGAGGAATTCACCCCTCCACTTT. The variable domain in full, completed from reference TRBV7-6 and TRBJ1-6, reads GAGVSQSPRYKVTKRGQDVALRCDPISGHVSLYWYRQALGQGPEFLTYFNYEAQQDKSGLPNDRFSAERPEGSISTLTIQRTEQRDSAMYRCASARDLRNSPLHFGNGTRLTVT.

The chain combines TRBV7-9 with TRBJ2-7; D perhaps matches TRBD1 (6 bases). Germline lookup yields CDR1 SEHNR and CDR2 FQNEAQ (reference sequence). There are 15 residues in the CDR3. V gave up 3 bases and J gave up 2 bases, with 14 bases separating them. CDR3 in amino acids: CASSFEQGLAYEQYF. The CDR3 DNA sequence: TGTGCCAGCAGCTTTGAACAGGGCCTCGCCTACGAGCAGTACTTC. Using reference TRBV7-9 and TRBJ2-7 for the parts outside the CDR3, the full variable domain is DTGVSQNPRHKITKRGQNVTFRCDPISEHNRLYWYRQTLGQGPEFLTYFQNEAQLEKSRLLSDRFSAERPKGSFSTLEIQRTEQGDSAMYLCASSFEQGLAYEQYFGPGTRLTVT.

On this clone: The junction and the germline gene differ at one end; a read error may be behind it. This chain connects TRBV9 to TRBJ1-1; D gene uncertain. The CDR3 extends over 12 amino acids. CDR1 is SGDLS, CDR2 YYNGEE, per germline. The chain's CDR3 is CASSDLSLSWSF. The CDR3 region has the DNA TGTGCCAGCAGCGACCTCTCTCTCTCGTGGTCCTTT.